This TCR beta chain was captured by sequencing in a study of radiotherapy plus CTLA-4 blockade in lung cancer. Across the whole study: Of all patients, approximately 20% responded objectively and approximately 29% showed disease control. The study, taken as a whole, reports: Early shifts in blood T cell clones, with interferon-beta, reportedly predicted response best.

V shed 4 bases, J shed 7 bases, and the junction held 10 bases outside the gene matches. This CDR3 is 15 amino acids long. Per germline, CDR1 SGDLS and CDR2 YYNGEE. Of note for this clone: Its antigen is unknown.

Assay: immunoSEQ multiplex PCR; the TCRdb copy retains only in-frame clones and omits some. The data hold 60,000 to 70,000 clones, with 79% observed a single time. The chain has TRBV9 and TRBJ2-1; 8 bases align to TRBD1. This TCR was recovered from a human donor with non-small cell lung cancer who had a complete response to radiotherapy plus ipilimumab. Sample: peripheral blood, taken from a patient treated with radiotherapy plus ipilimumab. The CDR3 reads CASSPRAGGGNEQFF. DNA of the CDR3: TGTGCCAGCAGCCCCCGGGCAGGGGGCGGGAATGAGCAGTTCTTC.